This T cell receptor (beta chain) was identified in a study of identical twins. Regarding the study as a whole: With abundant cord blood beta clonotypes, insertions were fewer; memory repertoires showed no such pattern.

The V gene's germline CDR1 is SGHRS and CDR2 YFSETQ. The CDR3 spans 16 residues. V was pared by 0 bases and J by 1 base, with 7 bases of the junction left unmatched. To note about this clonotype: Its antigen is still unknown.

TCRdb processed the 5' RACE reads anew with MiXCR; each CDR3 protein has one entry. This table has approximately 230,000 distinct CDR3 sequences, around an eighth appearing once. Sequencing was done on a sample of memory (CD45RO+) T cells sorted from blood. This chain uses TRBV5-1 with TRBJ2-7; TRBD2 matches at 7 bases. The receptor was derived from a woman between 18 and 30 years old in good health. CDR3 residues: CASSLVGGGGSYEQYF. The CDR3 DNA reads TGCGCCAGCAGCTTGGTAGGCGGGGGTGGATCCTACGAGCAGTACTTC. Using reference TRBV5-1 and TRBJ2-7 for the parts outside the CDR3, the full variable domain is KAGVTQTPRYLIKTRGQQVTLSCSPISGHRSVSWYQQTPGQGLQFLFEYFSETQRNKGNFPGRFSGRQFSNSRSEMNVSTLELGDSALYLCASSLVGGGGSYEQYFGPGTRLTVT.